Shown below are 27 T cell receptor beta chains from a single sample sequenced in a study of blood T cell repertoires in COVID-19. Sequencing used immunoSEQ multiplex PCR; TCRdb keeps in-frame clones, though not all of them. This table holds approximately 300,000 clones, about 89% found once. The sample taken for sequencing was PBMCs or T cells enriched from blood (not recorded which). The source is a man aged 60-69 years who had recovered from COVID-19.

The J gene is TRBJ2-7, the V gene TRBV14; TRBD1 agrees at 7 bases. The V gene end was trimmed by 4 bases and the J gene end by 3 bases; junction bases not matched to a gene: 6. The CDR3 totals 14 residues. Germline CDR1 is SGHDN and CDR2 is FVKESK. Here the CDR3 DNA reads TGTGCCAGCAGCCCTAGGACAGGATACTACGAGCAGTACTTC. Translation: CASSPRTGYYEQYF.

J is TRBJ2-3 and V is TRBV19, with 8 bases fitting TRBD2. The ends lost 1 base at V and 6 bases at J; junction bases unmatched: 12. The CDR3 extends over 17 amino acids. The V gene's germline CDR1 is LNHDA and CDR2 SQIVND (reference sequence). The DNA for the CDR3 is TGTGCCAGTAGTATAGCCCATCCGGGAGGGCCTGTGGATACGCAGTATTTT. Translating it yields CASSIAHPGGPVDTQYF.

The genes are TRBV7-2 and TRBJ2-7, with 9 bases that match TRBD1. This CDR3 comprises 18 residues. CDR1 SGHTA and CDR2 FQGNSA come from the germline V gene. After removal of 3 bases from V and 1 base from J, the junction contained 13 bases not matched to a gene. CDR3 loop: CASSFSSGTGKRSYEQYF. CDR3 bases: TGTGCCAGCAGCTTTAGTTCCGGGACAGGGAAACGATCCTACGAGCAGTACTTC.

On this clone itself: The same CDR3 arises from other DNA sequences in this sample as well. CDR3 DNA: TGTGCCAGCAGTGTACAGGGCTACGAGCAGTACTTC. This encodes CASSVQGYEQYF. This chain connects TRBV28 to TRBJ2-7; D might be TRBD1 (6 bases). The germline V gene has CDR1 MDHEN and CDR2 SYDVKM. Trimming took 5 bases from V and 3 from J, leaving 8 bases between them. This CDR3 spans 12 amino acids.

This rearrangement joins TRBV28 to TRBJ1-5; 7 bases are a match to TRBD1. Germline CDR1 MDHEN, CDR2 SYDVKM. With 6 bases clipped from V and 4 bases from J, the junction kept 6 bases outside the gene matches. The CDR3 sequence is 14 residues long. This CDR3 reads CASRMGQLNQPQHF. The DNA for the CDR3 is TGTGCCAGCAGAATGGGACAGCTAAATCAGCCCCAGCATTTT.

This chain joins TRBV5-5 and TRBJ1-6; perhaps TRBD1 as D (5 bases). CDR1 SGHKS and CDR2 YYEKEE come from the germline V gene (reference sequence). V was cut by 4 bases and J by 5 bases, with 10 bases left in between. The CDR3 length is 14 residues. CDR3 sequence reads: CASSPDTNNSPLHF. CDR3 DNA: TGTGCCAGCAGCCCGGACACGAATAATTCACCCCTCCACTTT.

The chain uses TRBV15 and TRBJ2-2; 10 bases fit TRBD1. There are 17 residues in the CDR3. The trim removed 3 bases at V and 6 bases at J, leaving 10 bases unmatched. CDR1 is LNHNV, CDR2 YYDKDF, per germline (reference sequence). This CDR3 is CATSRGPGTGVSGELFF. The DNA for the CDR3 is TGTGCCACCAGCAGGGGGCCCGGGACAGGGGTTTCCGGGGAGCTGTTTTTT.

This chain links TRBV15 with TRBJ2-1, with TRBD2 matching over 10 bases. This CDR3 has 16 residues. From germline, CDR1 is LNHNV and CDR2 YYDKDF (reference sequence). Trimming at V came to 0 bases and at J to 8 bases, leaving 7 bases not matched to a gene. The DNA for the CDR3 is TGTGCCACCAGCAGAGAGTATTCTAGCGGGAGCTATGAGCAGTTCTTC. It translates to CATSREYSSGSYEQFF.

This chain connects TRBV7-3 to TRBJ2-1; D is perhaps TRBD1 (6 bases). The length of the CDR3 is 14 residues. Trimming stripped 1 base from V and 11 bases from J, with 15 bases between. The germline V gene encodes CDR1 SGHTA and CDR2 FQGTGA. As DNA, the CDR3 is TGTGCCAGCAGCTTAATGGGGGCCCCGACGAAGCAGTTCTTC. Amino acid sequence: CASSLMGAPTKQFF.

CDR3 DNA sequence: TGTGCCAGCAGCGCCCCCCCCGGGGGTGGGTCCTACGAGCAGTACTTC. The encoded protein is CASSAPPGGGSYEQYF. J is TRBJ2-7 and V is TRBV28, with D tentatively TRBD2 (6 bases). Germline CDR1 MDHEN, CDR2 SYDVKM. The CDR3 consists of 16 residues. The V gene lost 6 bases and the J gene lost 1 base, with 19 bases spanning the gap.

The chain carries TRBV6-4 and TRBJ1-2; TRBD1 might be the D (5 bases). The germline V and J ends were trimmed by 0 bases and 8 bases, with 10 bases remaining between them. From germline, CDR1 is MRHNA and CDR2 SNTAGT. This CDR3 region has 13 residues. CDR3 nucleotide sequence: TGTGCCAGCAGTGACTCCGGGGGGAGCGGCTACACCTTC. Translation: CASSDSGGSGYTF.

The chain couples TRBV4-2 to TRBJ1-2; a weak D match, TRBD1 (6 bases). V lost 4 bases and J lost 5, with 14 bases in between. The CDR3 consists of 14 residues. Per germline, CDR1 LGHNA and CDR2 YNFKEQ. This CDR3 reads CASSPQPGEYGYTF. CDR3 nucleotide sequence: TGTGCCAGCAGCCCCCAGCCAGGGGAATATGGCTACACCTTC.

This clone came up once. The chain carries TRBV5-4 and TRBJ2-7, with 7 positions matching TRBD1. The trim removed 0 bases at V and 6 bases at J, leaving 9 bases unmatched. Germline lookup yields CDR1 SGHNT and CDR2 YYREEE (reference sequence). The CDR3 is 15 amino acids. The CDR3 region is CASSLGNRGNSEQYF. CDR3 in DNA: TGTGCCAGCAGCTTGGGGAACAGGGGAAATTCCGAGCAGTACTTC.

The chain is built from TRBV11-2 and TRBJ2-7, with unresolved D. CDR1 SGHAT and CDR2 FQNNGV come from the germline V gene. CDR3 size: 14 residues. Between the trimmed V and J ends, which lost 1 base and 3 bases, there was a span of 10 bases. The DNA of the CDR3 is TGTGCCAGCAGCTTAGCGAGACAAAGCTACGAGCAGTACTTC. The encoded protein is CASSLARQSYEQYF. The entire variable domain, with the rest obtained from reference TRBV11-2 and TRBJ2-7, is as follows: EAGVAQSPRYKIIEKRQSVAFWCNPISGHATLYWYQQILGQGPKLLIQFQNNGVVDDSQLPKDRFSAERLKGVDSTLKIQPAKLEDSAVYLCASSLARQSYEQYFGPGTRLTVT.

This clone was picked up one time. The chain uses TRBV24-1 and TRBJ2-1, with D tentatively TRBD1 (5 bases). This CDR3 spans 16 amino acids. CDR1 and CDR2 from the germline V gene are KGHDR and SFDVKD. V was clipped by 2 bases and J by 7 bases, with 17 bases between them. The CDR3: CATSDWQGFGINEQFF. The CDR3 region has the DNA TGTGCCACCAGTGATTGGCAGGGCTTCGGTATAAATGAGCAGTTCTTC.

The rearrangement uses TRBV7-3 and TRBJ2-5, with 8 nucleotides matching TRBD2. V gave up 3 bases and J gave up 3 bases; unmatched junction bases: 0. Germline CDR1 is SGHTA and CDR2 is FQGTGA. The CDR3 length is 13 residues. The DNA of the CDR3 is TGTGCCAGCAGCTTCGGGGGGGAAGAGACCCAGTACTTC. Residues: CASSFGGEETQYF.

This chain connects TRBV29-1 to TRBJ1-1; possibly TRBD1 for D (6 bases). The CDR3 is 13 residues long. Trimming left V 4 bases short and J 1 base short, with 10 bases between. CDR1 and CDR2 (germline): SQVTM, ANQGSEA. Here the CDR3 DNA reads TGCAGCGTTGGAAAACAGGGGAACACTGAAGCTTTCTTT. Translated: CSVGKQGNTEAFF.

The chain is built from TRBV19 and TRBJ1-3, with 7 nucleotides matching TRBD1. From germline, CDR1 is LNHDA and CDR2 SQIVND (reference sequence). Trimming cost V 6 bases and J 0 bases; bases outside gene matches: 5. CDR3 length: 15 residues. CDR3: CASRGDRSSGNTIYF. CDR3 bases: TGTGCCAGTAGGGGGGACAGAAGCTCTGGAAACACCATATATTTT. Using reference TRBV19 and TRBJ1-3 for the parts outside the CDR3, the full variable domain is DGGITQSPKYLFRKEGQNVTLSCEQNLNHDAMYWYRQDPGQGLRLIYYSQIVNDFQKGDIAEGYSVSREKKESFPLTVTSAQKNPTAFYLCASRGDRSSGNTIYFGEGSWLTVV.

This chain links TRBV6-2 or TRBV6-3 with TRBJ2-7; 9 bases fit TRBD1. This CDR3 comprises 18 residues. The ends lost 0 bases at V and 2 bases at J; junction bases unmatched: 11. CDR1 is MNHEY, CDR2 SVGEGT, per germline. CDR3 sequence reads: CASSYSLWFGQGPYEQYF. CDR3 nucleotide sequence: TGTGCCAGCAGTTACTCGCTTTGGTTCGGACAGGGGCCCTACGAGCAGTACTTC.

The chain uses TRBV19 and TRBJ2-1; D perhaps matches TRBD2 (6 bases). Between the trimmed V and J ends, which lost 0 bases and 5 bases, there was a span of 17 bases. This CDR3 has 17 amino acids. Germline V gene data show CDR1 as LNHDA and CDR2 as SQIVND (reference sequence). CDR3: CASSIEGLGGIDNEQFF. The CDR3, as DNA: TGTGCCAGTAGTATAGAAGGATTGGGCGGGATCGACAATGAGCAGTTCTTC.

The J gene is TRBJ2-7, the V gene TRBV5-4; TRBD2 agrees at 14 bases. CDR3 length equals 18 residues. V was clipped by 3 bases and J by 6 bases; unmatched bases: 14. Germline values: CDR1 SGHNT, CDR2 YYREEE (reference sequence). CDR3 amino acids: CASSSGTSGSTVNREQYF. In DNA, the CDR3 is TGTGCCAGCAGCTCGGGGACTAGCGGGAGTACGGTTAACCGCGAGCAGTACTTC.

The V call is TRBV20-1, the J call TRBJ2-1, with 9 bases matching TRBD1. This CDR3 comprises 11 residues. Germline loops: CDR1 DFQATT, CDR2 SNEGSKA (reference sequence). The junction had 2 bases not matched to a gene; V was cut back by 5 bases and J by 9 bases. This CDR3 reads CSARQGGEQFF. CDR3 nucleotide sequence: TGCAGTGCTCGACAGGGGGGTGAGCAGTTCTTC.

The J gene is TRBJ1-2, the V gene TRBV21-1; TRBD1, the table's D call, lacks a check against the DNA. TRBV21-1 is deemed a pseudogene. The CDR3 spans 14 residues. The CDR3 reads CASSKGTTNYGYTF. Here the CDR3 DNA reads TGTGCCAGCAGCAAAGGGACAACGAACTATGGCTACACCTTC.

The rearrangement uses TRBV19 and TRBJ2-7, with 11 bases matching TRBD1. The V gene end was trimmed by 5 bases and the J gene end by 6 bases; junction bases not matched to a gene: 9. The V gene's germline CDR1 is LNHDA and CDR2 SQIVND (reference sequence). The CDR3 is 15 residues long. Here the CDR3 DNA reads TGTGCCAGTAGTCTTCGCCGGGACAGGGGGTTCGAGCAGTACTTC. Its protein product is CASSLRRDRGFEQYF.

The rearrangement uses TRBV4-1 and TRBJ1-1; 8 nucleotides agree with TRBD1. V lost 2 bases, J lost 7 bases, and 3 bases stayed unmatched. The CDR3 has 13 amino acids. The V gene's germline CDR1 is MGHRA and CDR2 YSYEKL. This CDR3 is CASSQSGGNEAFF. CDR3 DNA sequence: TGCGCCAGCAGCCAATCAGGGGGCAATGAAGCTTTCTTT.

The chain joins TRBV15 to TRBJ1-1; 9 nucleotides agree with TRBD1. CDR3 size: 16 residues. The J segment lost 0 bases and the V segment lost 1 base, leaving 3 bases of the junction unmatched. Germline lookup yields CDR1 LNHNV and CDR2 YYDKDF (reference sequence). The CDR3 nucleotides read TGTGCCACCAGCAGAGTGGGACAGGGTTTGAACACTGAAGCTTTCTTT. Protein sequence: CATSRVGQGLNTEAFF. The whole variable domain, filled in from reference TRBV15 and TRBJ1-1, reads DAMVIQNPRYQVTQFGKPVTLSCSQTLNHNVMYWYQQKSSQAPKLLFHYYDKDFNNEADTPDNFQSRRPNTSFCFLDIRSPGLGDTAMYLCATSRVGQGLNTEAFFGQGTRLTVV.

The CDR3 nucleotides are TGTGCCAGCTCGCGGACAGGGAACTCCTACGAGCAGTACTTC. Protein: CASSRTGNSYEQYF. The gene calls are TRBV18 and TRBJ2-7, with 8 bases fitting TRBD1. The CDR3 spans 14 residues. After removal of 6 bases from V and 0 bases from J, the junction contained 4 bases not matched to a gene. The germline CDR1 and CDR2 sequences are KGHSH and LQKENI.